One sample yielded the 23 T cell receptor beta chains listed below, sequenced in a study of radiation and T cells in renal cell carcinoma. This sample's time point: blood 2 weeks post-SBRT. Sample treatment: 15 Gy SBRT to primary tumor, nephrectomy 4 weeks later. Profiled with immunoSEQ multiplex PCR; TCRdb holds only in-frame clones, not every one. The profile shows some 120,000 clones, roughly four fifths of them singletons. The specimen was blood, collected from a patient whose treatment included radiotherapy and nephrectomy. The receptors originated from a man between 45 and 60 years old with renal cell carcinoma.

The chain combines TRBV4-2 with TRBJ2-1, with 11 bases matching TRBD1. The CDR3 contains 17 residues. Germline-derived CDR1 and CDR2 are LGHNA and YNFKEQ. The J segment lost 6 bases and the V segment lost 0 bases, leaving 7 bases of the junction unmatched. The CDR3 is CASSQEVGQGAFNEQFF. The CDR3 DNA follows: TGTGCCAGCAGCCAAGAAGTCGGACAGGGGGCGTTCAATGAGCAGTTCTTC.

In nucleotides, the CDR3 is TGTGCCAGCAGTGGGGATGTGGGACTAGCGGGGGGCCACTACGAGCAGTACTTC. Translation: CASSGDVGLAGGHYEQYF. The rearrangement links TRBV6-1 to TRBJ2-7; 15 bases are a match to TRBD2. The CDR3 is 18 residues long. Germline assignment: CDR1 MNHNS and CDR2 SASEGT. V was clipped by 4 bases and J by 3 bases; unmatched bases: 10.

The chain is built from TRBV19 and TRBJ1-3; no reliable D call. This CDR3 has 16 amino acids. Per the germline V gene, CDR1 is LNHDA and CDR2 is SQIVND (reference sequence). The ends were cut back, 4 bases at V and 4 bases at J, with 17 bases in the middle. Written as DNA, the CDR3 is TGTGCCAGTAGTAGTGGGCGTCAGCTCAGAGGAAACACCATATATTTT. Protein sequence: CASSSGRQLRGNTIYF.

This chain links TRBV27 with TRBJ2-6; 7 bases are a match to TRBD1. J gave up 1 base and V 4 bases, and 13 bases lay outside the gene matches. In germline, CDR1 is MNHEY, CDR2 SMNVEV (reference sequence). The CDR3 runs to 19 residues. CDR3 sequence (DNA): TGTGCCAGCAGTTCCCGACAGGGCCCTTTGCCTTCTGGGGCCAACGTCCTGACTTTC. Protein sequence: CASSSRQGPLPSGANVLTF.

The chain combines TRBV9 with TRBJ2-2; 7 bases are a match to TRBD2. Germline assignment: CDR1 SGDLS and CDR2 YYNGEE. The trim removed 5 bases at V and 1 base at J, leaving 8 bases unmatched. The CDR3 runs 16 residues. CDR3 DNA: TGTGCCAGCAGTGCGGGCGGGAGCCAGAACACCGGGGAGCTGTTTTTT. Its translation: CASSAGGSQNTGELFF.

This clone came up a few times. The chain links TRBV28 to TRBJ1-5, with D uncertain. Germline assignment: CDR1 MDHEN and CDR2 SYDVKM. V shed 6 bases and J shed 7 bases, with 16 bases lying between them. The CDR3 consists of 14 residues. The CDR3 bases are TGTGCCAGCAGACCGGCTGGGTGGTGGCAGCCCCAGCATTTT. Protein product: CASRPAGWWQPQHF.

This chain links TRBV9 with TRBJ2-5, with 14 bases aligning to TRBD2. The CDR3 has 18 residues. Trimming cost V 3 bases and J 0 bases; bases outside gene matches: 7. Per the germline V gene, CDR1 is SGDLS and CDR2 is YYNGEE. CDR3: CASSAGTSGGGNQETQYF. The CDR3 coding sequence is TGTGCCAGCAGCGCCGGGACTAGCGGGGGCGGGAACCAAGAGACCCAGTACTTC.

This clone turned up a few times. J is TRBJ1-1 and V is TRBV30; D might be TRBD1 (5 bases). Germline V lookup: CDR1 GTSNPN, CDR2 SVGIG (reference sequence). V dropped 8 bases and J dropped 0 bases, with 7 bases sitting between them. The CDR3 spans 11 residues. The CDR3: CAGHLNTEAFF. The CDR3 bases are TGTGCCGGACACCTGAACACTGAAGCTTTCTTT.

The chain links TRBV7-3 to TRBJ2-5; weak D call: TRBD2 (6 bases). V gave up 5 bases and J gave up 2 bases, with 12 bases separating them. CDR1 is SGHTA, CDR2 FQGTGA, per germline. This CDR3 comprises 14 residues. The CDR3 sequence is CASSEGGRQETQYF. The CDR3, as DNA: TGTGCCAGCAGCGAGGGAGGTCGGCAAGAGACCCAGTACTTC.

This chain connects TRBV9 to TRBJ2-7; 9 bases fit TRBD1. The CDR3 consists of 13 residues. Germline-derived CDR1 and CDR2 are SGDLS and YYNGEE. V was pared by 2 bases and J by 6 bases, with 3 bases of the junction left unmatched. DNA of the CDR3: TGTGCCAGCAGCGTGGGGACAGGGTCCGAGCAGTACTTC. It yields the protein CASSVGTGSEQYF.

The chain is built from TRBV18 and TRBJ2-1, with 9 bases aligning to TRBD1. The CDR3 runs 15 residues. With 6 bases clipped from V and 10 bases from J, the junction kept 13 bases outside the gene matches. Germline assignment: CDR1 KGHSH and CDR2 LQKENI. This chain's CDR3 is CASSSGTGFIVEQFF. The CDR3 DNA reads as TGTGCCAGCTCGTCCGGGACAGGGTTTATCGTGGAGCAGTTCTTC.

This clone has more than one count but fewer than ten. The chain couples TRBV6-1 to TRBJ2-1; 12 nucleotides align to TRBD2. The germline CDR1 and CDR2 sequences are MNHNS and SASEGT. Trimming cost V 6 bases and J 7 bases; bases outside gene matches: 7. The CDR3 sequence is 15 residues long. CDR3: CASSPGTSGYNEQFF. As DNA, the CDR3 is TGTGCCAGCAGCCCCGGGACTAGCGGGTATAATGAGCAGTTCTTC.

V usage is TRBV29-1 and J usage is TRBJ2-7; D possibly corresponds to TRBD1 (5 bases). The CDR3 has 15 residues. Trimming took off 2 bases at V and 1 base at J, with 15 bases between the two ends. The germline gives CDR1 SQVTM, CDR2 ANQGSEA. The CDR3 DNA sequence: TGCAGCGTTGAACAAAATAAGGGGTTGTCCTACGAGCAGTACTTC. This encodes CSVEQNKGLSYEQYF.

V gene TRBV7-9 combines with J gene TRBJ2-1, with 11 positions matching TRBD2. In germline, CDR1 is SEHNR, CDR2 FQNEAQ (reference sequence). This CDR3 has 16 residues. The junction had 5 bases not matched to a gene; V was cut back by 3 bases and J by 4 bases. CDR3 in DNA: TGTGCCAGCAGCTTGTCCTTAGCGGGGGGGTACAATGAGCAGTTCTTC. Amino acid sequence: CASSLSLAGGYNEQFF.

The chain recombines TRBV18 with TRBJ2-4; the match to TRBD2 covers 9 bases. There are 14 residues in the CDR3. The ends lost 2 bases at V and 8 bases at J; junction bases unmatched: 4. CDR1 KGHSH and CDR2 LQKENI come from the germline V gene. The CDR3 DNA is TGTGCCAGCTCACCAGTTAGCGGGGGAGACATTCAGTACTTC. As protein: CASSPVSGGDIQYF.

This chain joins TRBV6-1 and TRBJ2-5; no firm D call. Between the trimmed V and J ends, which lost 5 bases and 5 bases, there was a span of 18 bases. This CDR3 is 15 amino acids long. In germline, CDR1 is MNHNS, CDR2 SASEGT. DNA for the CDR3: TGTGCCAGCAGTATCCTGGACGGCGCCGGGGAGACCCAGTACTTC. Translation: CASSILDGAGETQYF.

A remark on this clone: The sample carries other DNA sequences with the same CDR3. The rearrangement joins TRBV7-2 to TRBJ2-5, with 13 bases lining up with TRBD2. CDR1 is SGHTA and CDR2 is FQGNSA in the germline V gene. The CDR3 is made up of 16 amino acids. After removal of 1 base from V and 4 bases from J, the junction contained 3 bases not matched to a gene. The CDR3 here is CASSLGLAGGRETQYF. The CDR3 nucleotides are TGTGCCAGCAGCTTAGGACTAGCGGGAGGCCGAGAGACCCAGTACTTC.

This clone was detected a few times. DNA for the CDR3: TGTGCCAGCACCTTTGGACTAGCGGGGGCAGAGACCCAGTACTTC. Translation gives CASTFGLAGAETQYF. The chain carries TRBV7-2 and TRBJ2-5; 13 bases are shared with TRBD2. The CDR3 totals 15 residues. The junction had 6 bases not matched to a gene; V was cut back by 7 bases and J by 4 bases. Looked up from germline, CDR1 is SGHTA and CDR2 is FQGNSA.

This clone was seen a handful of times. Sequence at one end of the junction differs from germline and may be a read error. The chain links TRBV7-7 to TRBJ2-1, with D perhaps being TRBD1 or TRBD2 (5 bases each). The germline CDR1 and CDR2 sequences are SSHAT and FNYEAQ (reference sequence). The CDR3 length is 15 residues. The CDR3 sequence: CASSLGLGEGNEQFF. The CDR3 nucleotides read TGTGCTAGCAGCTTAGGGCTTGGTGAGGGGAATGAGCAGTTCTTC.

Regarding this clone: Different DNA sequences within this sample yield the same CDR3. J is TRBJ2-7 and V is TRBV9, with 8 bases lining up with TRBD2. The CDR3 covers 14 residues. Germline V lookup: CDR1 SGDLS, CDR2 YYNGEE. Germline trimming cut 2 bases from V and 4 bases from J; bases unmatched to any gene: 5. The CDR3 DNA sequence: TGTGCCAGCAGCGTGGGCGGGGGGACGTACGAGCAGTACTTC. Its translation is CASSVGGGTYEQYF.

The chain couples TRBV12-5 to TRBJ2-7; 7 positions match TRBD1. The trim removed 1 base at V and 4 bases at J, leaving 4 bases unmatched. In germline, CDR1 is LGHNT, CDR2 FRNRAP. The CDR3 extends over 14 amino acids. The CDR3 nucleotides are TGTGCTAGTGGTTTGGCCAGGGGGATGTACGAGCAGTACTTC. Protein sequence: CASGLARGMYEQYF.

This sequence joins TRBV19 and TRBJ1-2, with D hard to call. The germline V and J ends were trimmed by 2 bases and 10 bases, with 17 bases remaining between them. The germline V gene has CDR1 LNHDA and CDR2 SQIVND (reference sequence). The CDR3 length is 14 residues. Written as DNA, the CDR3 is TGTGCCAGTAGTATAAAGATTAGGACGGACTCCTACACCTTC. Translation gives CASSIKIRTDSYTF. The full variable domain, with the rest looked up from reference TRBV19 and TRBJ1-2, is DGGITQSPKYLFRKEGQNVTLSCEQNLNHDAMYWYRQDPGQGLRLIYYSQIVNDFQKGDIAEGYSVSREKKESFPLTVTSAQKNPTAFYLCASSIKIRTDSYTFGSGTRLTVV.

J is TRBJ1-4 and V is TRBV7-9; D not certain. The V end was cut by 1 base, the J end by 8 bases, with 8 bases between. Germline-derived CDR1 and CDR2 are SEHNR and FQNEAQ (reference sequence). The length of the CDR3 is 13 residues. The CDR3 DNA sequence: TGTGCCAGCAGCTTAGAGCAGGAAGAAAAACTGTTTTTT. It specifies CASSLEQEEKLFF.